Following are 11 T cell receptor beta chains from one sample sequenced in a study of immune characterization of retroperitoneal liposarcoma. TCRdb reprocessed the PCR reads with MiXCR, giving one entry per CDR3 protein. The sample has roughly 11,000 distinct CDR3 sequences, about a quarter seen once. Sequenced input: tumor tissue. The receptors originated from a female donor with retroperitoneal liposarcoma.

This chain joins TRBV12-3 or TRBV12-4 and TRBJ1-1, with D uncertain. This CDR3 has 13 amino acids. Trimming pared 6 bases from V and 1 base from J, leaving 9 bases between. The CDR3 loop reads CASSSGPNTEAFF. The CDR3 DNA follows: TGTGCCAGCAGCTCGGGTCCGAACACTGAAGCTTTCTTT.

This chain joins TRBV6-5 and TRBJ2-3; 9 bases align to TRBD1. V was clipped by 0 bases and J by 5 bases; unmatched bases: 12. Germline CDR1 is MNHEY and CDR2 is SVGAGI. The CDR3 contains 18 residues. CDR3 amino acids: CASSYSNLGQGNEDTQYF. The CDR3 DNA is TGTGCCAGCAGTTACTCGAATTTGGGACAGGGTAATGAAGATACGCAGTATTTT.

There are a few counts of this clonotype. At one boundary the junction diverges from the germline segment, which might be a read error. The rearrangement joins TRBV6-1 to TRBJ1-4; no definite D call. This CDR3 contains 11 residues. Per germline, CDR1 MNHNS and CDR2 SASEGT. CDR3 DNA: TGTGCCAGCAGAACTGATGAAAAACTGTTTTTT. Translation: CASRTDEKLFF.

This clonotype was found many times. This chain connects TRBV24-1 to TRBJ2-3; 8 nucleotides match TRBD1. V was pared by 2 bases and J by 4 bases, with 7 bases of the junction left unmatched. This CDR3 comprises 16 residues. Germline CDR1 reads KGHDR; CDR2 reads SFDVKD. As DNA, the CDR3 is TGTGCCACCAGTGATTGGAGCAGGGGGCTTGCAGATACGCAGTATTTT. Its protein product is CATSDWSRGLADTQYF.

This clonotype was picked up many times. V is TRBV7-8 and J is TRBJ1-1, with D tentatively TRBD1 (6 bases). Trimming removed 0 bases from V and 1 base from J, with 9 bases in between. CDR3 length: 15 amino acids. The germline gives CDR1 SGHVS, CDR2 FQNEAQ. The CDR3 nucleotides read TGTGCCAGCAGCTTAGCAGGGACATCGAACACTGAAGCTTTCTTT. This sequence encodes CASSLAGTSNTEAFF.

The gene calls are TRBV12-3 or TRBV12-4 and TRBJ2-1, with a tentative D call TRBD2 (5 bases). The end of the DNA is better explained by TRBJ2-5, so the J call may be wrong. The CDR3 is 13 amino acids. The DNA of the CDR3 is TGTGCCAGCAGAGACGGGATCCAAGAGACCCAGTACTTC. Its translation is CASRDGIQETQYF.

This chain joins TRBV28 and TRBJ2-7; 8 bases align to TRBD1. CDR1 and CDR2 (germline): MDHEN, SYDVKM. J was trimmed by 2 bases and V by 4 bases; bases with no gene match: 4. The CDR3 totals 14 residues. CDR3 residues: CASSYPGGPYEQYF. The CDR3, as DNA: TGTGCCAGCAGTTATCCAGGGGGCCCCTACGAGCAGTACTTC.

This clonotype was recorded many times. The chain couples TRBV6-1 to TRBJ2-5; 8 bases are a match to TRBD1. The assigned J gene may be wrong: the sequence end matches TRBJ2-7 better. Germline values: CDR1 MNHNS, CDR2 SASEGT. The CDR3 contains 13 residues. DNA of the CDR3: TGTGCCAGCAGACAGGGGGAACCCTACGAGCAGTACTTC. This sequence encodes CASRQGEPYEQYF.

This clonotype was seen repeatedly, ten times or more. This chain links TRBV12-3 or TRBV12-4 with TRBJ2-5; D uncertain. The CDR3 has 11 amino acids. V lost 1 base and J 5 bases, leaving 2 bases between the germline ends. CDR3 DNA sequence: TGTGCCAGCAGTTTAGGGGAGACCCAGTACTTC. Its protein product is CASSLGETQYF.

This clonotype appeared a few times. One end of the junction does not line up with germline, which may come from a read error. The chain links TRBV6-1 to TRBJ2-7, with 9 bases aligning to TRBD1. CDR1 and CDR2 (germline): MNHNS, SASEGT. This CDR3 is 14 amino acids long. The CDR3 coding sequence is TGTGCCAGCAGAGAAGACAGGGGGGGGTACGAGCAGTACTTC. This codes for CASREDRGGYEQYF.

This clonotype was seen at least ten times. The genes are TRBV25-1 and TRBJ2-5; D remains unclear. Germline V lookup: CDR1 MGHDK, CDR2 SYGVNS. There are 12 residues in the CDR3. V lost 2 bases and J lost 11, with 12 bases in between. This CDR3 reads CASSEGRLEQYF. Written as DNA, the CDR3 is TGTGCCAGCAGTGAAGGTCGGCTTGAGCAGTACTTC. Combining the CDR3 with reference TRBV25-1 and TRBJ2-5 gives the whole variable domain EADIYQTPRYLVIGTGKKITLECSQTMGHDKMYWYQQDPGMELHLIHYSYGVNSTEKGDLSSESTVSRIRTEHFPLTLESARPSHTSQYLCASSEGRLEQYFGPGTRLLVL.